This TCR beta chain was recorded in a study of blood T cell repertoires in COVID-19. Clones were sequenced by immunoSEQ multiplex PCR, and TCRdb holds only the in-frame ones, with some missing. The table has under 200,000 clones, around 86% seen once. The germline V gene encodes CDR1 SQVTM and CDR2 ANQGSEA. This CDR3 is built from 13 residues. The source of this sequence is a man between 65 and 85 years old who had recovered from COVID-19. Sequenced sample: peripheral blood. V is TRBV29-1 and J is TRBJ2-1, with D tentatively TRBD1 (5 bases). CDR3 sequence (DNA): TGCAACACAGGTTTCGGGTCCTACAATGAGCAGTTCTTC. Protein: CNTGFGSYNEQFF.